The next 22 T cell receptor beta chains were all read from a single sample in a study of blood T cell repertoires in COVID-19. Profiled with immunoSEQ multiplex PCR; TCRdb holds only in-frame clones, not every one. Of around 270,000 clones detected, about 91% appear once; the ten largest clones hold just over 2.5%. The sequencing input was peripheral blood. All receptors derive from a person under 35 with COVID-19, enrolled during active disease.

V and J are TRBV12-5 and TRBJ2-4; 9 positions match TRBD1. V trimming: 2 bases; J trimming: 0 bases; junction bases outside the gene matches: 11. Germline V gene sequence: CDR1 LGHNT, CDR2 FRNRAP. The CDR3 consists of 19 residues. CDR3 protein: CASGLIPGQGPLAKNIQYF. DNA for the CDR3: TGTGCTAGTGGTTTGATCCCGGGACAGGGACCGCTAGCCAAAAACATTCAGTACTTC. The whole variable domain, remainder taken from reference TRBV12-5 and TRBJ2-4, is DARVTQTPRHKVTEMGQEVTMRCQPILGHNTVFWYRQTMMQGLELLAYFRNRAPLDDSGMPKDRFSAEMPDATLATLKIQPSEPRDSAVYFCASGLIPGQGPLAKNIQYFGAGTRLSVL.

V is TRBV20-1 and J is TRBJ2-7; maybe TRBD2 (6 bases). V gave up 3 bases and J gave up 3 bases, with 12 bases separating them. Germline V lookup: CDR1 DFQATT, CDR2 SNEGSKA (reference sequence). The CDR3 is made up of 13 amino acids. CDR3: CSASGPGVYEQYF. In nucleotides, the CDR3 is TGCAGTGCTAGTGGTCCGGGAGTCTACGAGCAGTACTTC.

The chain carries TRBV28 and TRBJ2-1; D is perhaps TRBD1 (6 bases). The V end was cut by 2 bases, the J end by 10 bases, with 15 bases between. Germline lookup yields CDR1 MDHEN and CDR2 SYDVKM. The CDR3 totals 14 residues. The CDR3, as DNA: TGTGCCAGCAGTTTAAGGGCAGCCCAGGGGGAGCAGTTCTTC. Translated, it gives CASSLRAAQGEQFF. The whole variable domain, filled in from reference TRBV28 and TRBJ2-1, reads DVKVTQSSRYLVKRTGEKVFLECVQDMDHENMFWYRQDPGLGLRLIYFSYDVKMKEKGDIPEGYSVSREKKERFSLILESASTNQTSMYLCASSLRAAQGEQFFGPGTRLTVL.

In this sample, this clone turned up once. V and J are TRBV5-4 and TRBJ2-3; 10 bases agree with TRBD2. The CDR3 has 15 amino acids. Germline CDR1 and CDR2: SGHNT and YYREEE (reference sequence). V shed 4 bases, J shed 2 bases, and the junction held 4 bases outside the gene matches. The chain's CDR3 is CASSPGLADTDTQYF. The CDR3 region has the DNA TGTGCCAGCAGCCCAGGACTAGCGGACACAGATACGCAGTATTTT. Complete variable domain (other parts from reference TRBV5-4 and TRBJ2-3): ETGVTQSPTHLIKTRGQQVTLRCSSQSGHNTVSWYQQALGQGPQFIFQYYREEENGRGNFPPRFSGLQFPNYSSELNVNALELDDSALYLCASSPGLADTDTQYFGPGTRLTVL.

In regard to this clone: A read error is likely, as this CDR3 ends without the conserved phenylalanine or tryptophan. The DNA is omitted, as the CDR3 cannot be located on it reliably, and the CDR3 follows TCRdb's listing. This chain connects TRBV10-3 to TRBJ2-7; the D call TRBD1 from the table was never checked on the DNA. Germline CDR1 and CDR2: ENHRY and SYGVKD. The CDR3 is 12 residues long, counting both termini. CDR3 sequence reads: CAISELGTDHLL.

The genes are TRBV27 and TRBJ2-3, with 8 bases that match TRBD2. The CDR3 extends over 16 amino acids. V was pared by 0 bases and J by 4 bases, with 6 bases of the junction left unmatched. Germline V gives CDR1 MNHEY, CDR2 SMNVEV (reference sequence). The CDR3 region is CASSLSAGGPPDTQYF. DNA for the CDR3: TGTGCCAGCAGTTTATCTGCGGGAGGACCCCCAGATACGCAGTATTTT.

This chain uses TRBV7-9 with TRBJ1-1; D gene uncertain. V lost 2 bases and J lost 3, with 10 bases in between. Germline lookup yields CDR1 SEHNR and CDR2 FQNEAQ (reference sequence). The CDR3 spans 14 residues. Here the CDR3 DNA reads TGTGCCAGCAGCTTAAACGAGGGTTACACTGAAGCTTTCTTT. It translates to CASSLNEGYTEAFF.

The rearrangement links TRBV5-1 to TRBJ2-3; D gene unclear. The V end was cut by 4 bases, the J end by 3 bases, with 3 bases between. Germline CDR1 reads SGHRS; CDR2 reads YFSETQ. The CDR3 has 11 residues. CDR3 in amino acids: CASSLTDTQYF. The DNA for the CDR3 is TGCGCCAGCAGCCTGACAGATACGCAGTATTTT. The full variable domain, rest sourced from reference TRBV5-1 and TRBJ2-3, is KAGVTQTPRYLIKTRGQQVTLSCSPISGHRSVSWYQQTPGQGLQFLFEYFSETQRNKGNFPGRFSGRQFSNSRSEMNVSTLELGDSALYLCASSLTDTQYFGPGTRLTVL.

This clone has just one count. The CDR3 is CASSTTSGSSDTQYF. The CDR3 DNA follows: TGTGCCAGCAGCACGACTAGCGGGTCGTCAGATACGCAGTATTTT. The chain is built from TRBV3-1 (or the pseudogene TRBV3-2) and TRBJ2-3; 10 bases agree with TRBD2. V lost 5 bases, J lost 4 bases, and 6 bases stayed unmatched. The germline CDR1 and CDR2 sequences are LGHDT and YNNKEL (reference sequence). CDR3 size: 15 residues.

The chain has TRBV5-4 and TRBJ2-1, with TRBD2 identical over 7 bases. Per the germline V gene, CDR1 is SGHNT and CDR2 is YYREEE (reference sequence). The CDR3 covers 15 residues. J was trimmed by 4 bases and V by 4 bases; bases with no gene match: 8. CDR3 loop: CASSPGGEGYNEQFF. CDR3 DNA sequence: TGTGCCAGCAGCCCCGGCGGGGAGGGTTACAATGAGCAGTTCTTC.

The CDR3 sequence: CASSLVVGSNQPQHF. CDR3 coding DNA: TGTGCCAGCAGCTTAGTTGTTGGCAGCAATCAGCCCCAGCATTTT. The chain is built from TRBV7-2 and TRBJ1-5; D gene unclear. The V gene's germline CDR1 is SGHTA and CDR2 FQGNSA. This CDR3 spans 15 amino acids. The ends were cut back, 1 base at V and 1 base at J, with 8 bases in the middle.

The chain combines TRBV12-3 or TRBV12-4 with TRBJ2-2; D is perhaps TRBD2 (5 bases). The CDR3 extends over 13 amino acids. Trimming removed 6 bases from V and 7 bases from J, with 12 bases in between. Here the CDR3 reads CASSYTAGGELFF. The DNA for the CDR3 is TGTGCCAGCAGCTATACGGCGGGCGGGGAGCTGTTTTTT.

The V gene is TRBV11-2, the J gene TRBJ1-4; the D is unclear. V was trimmed by 8 bases and J by 4 bases, leaving 8 bases between them. CDR3 length: 12 residues. CDR1 is SGHAT, CDR2 FQNNGV, per germline. DNA for the CDR3: TGTGCCAGCTCTACCCTTAATGAAAAACTGTTTTTT. Translating gives CASSTLNEKLFF.

This sequence joins TRBV27 and TRBJ2-7, with TRBD2 matching 11 bases. Germline CDR1 reads MNHEY; CDR2 reads SMNVEV (reference sequence). The CDR3 runs 14 residues. The trim removed 6 bases at V and 2 bases at J, leaving 3 bases unmatched. The CDR3: CASSLAGGPYEQYF. The CDR3 DNA reads as TGTGCCAGCAGCTTAGCGGGAGGGCCCTACGAGCAGTACTTC.

The V gene is TRBV6-5, the J gene TRBJ1-1; TRBD1 matches 8 bases. V lost 4 bases and J lost 3; bases outside the gene matches: 10. The CDR3 totals 16 residues. CDR1 MNHEY and CDR2 SVGAGI come from the germline V gene. The CDR3 reads CASSFPDRGRYTEAFF. Written as DNA, the CDR3 is TGTGCCAGCAGTTTCCCAGACAGGGGTCGATACACTGAAGCTTTCTTT.

The V call is TRBV11-3, the J call TRBJ1-1; 8 bases agree with TRBD1. From germline, CDR1 is SGHNT and CDR2 YENEEA. CDR3 length equals 15 residues. After removal of 6 bases from V and 2 bases from J, the junction contained 8 bases not matched to a gene. The CDR3 DNA follows: TGTGCCAGCAGAAAGACAGGGGTGTTTAACACTGAAGCTTTCTTT. This encodes CASRKTGVFNTEAFF.

The CDR3 spells CSADTETQYF. CDR3 DNA: TGCAGCGCGGACACAGAGACCCAGTACTTC. The J gene is TRBJ2-5, the V gene TRBV20-1; tentative D call: TRBD1 (5 bases). Germline-derived CDR1 and CDR2 are DFQATT and SNEGSKA (reference sequence). CDR3 size: 10 residues.

The chain combines TRBV6-5 with TRBJ2-1, with 7 bases that match TRBD1. Per the germline V gene, CDR1 is MNHEY and CDR2 is SVGAGI. J gave up 6 bases and V 4 bases, and 6 bases lay outside the gene matches. The CDR3 totals 14 residues. This CDR3 is CASSLRDRVNEQFF. CDR3 coding DNA: TGTGCCAGCAGTTTACGAGACAGGGTCAATGAGCAGTTCTTC.

The V gene is TRBV27, the J gene TRBJ1-4; D is possibly TRBD1 (6 bases). Trimming shortened V by 1 base and J by 5 bases, and 20 bases separated the two germline ends. The CDR3 totals 18 residues. CDR1 is MNHEY and CDR2 is SMNVEV in the germline V gene (reference sequence). CDR3 DNA sequence: TGTGCCAGCAGTTTATTCACCGTAGCACAGGGAAGGAATGAAAAACTGTTTTTT. Its translation is CASSLFTVAQGRNEKLFF.

This clone occurred a few times. The chain joins TRBV19 to TRBJ1-5; the match to TRBD1 covers 10 bases. Germline trimming cut 5 bases from V and 6 bases from J; bases unmatched to any gene: 4. The CDR3 length is 14 residues. Germline CDR1 and CDR2: LNHDA and SQIVND (reference sequence). In DNA, the CDR3 is TGTGCCAGTAGTTCCGGGACAGGGGTTCAGCCCCAGCATTTT. Translating gives CASSSGTGVQPQHF.

The chain links TRBV11-2 to TRBJ1-1; D might be TRBD1 (5 bases). Germline CDR1 reads SGHAT; CDR2 reads FQNNGV. V was clipped by 3 bases and J by 1 base, with 9 bases between them. This CDR3 spans 14 amino acids. The CDR3 sequence is CASSLIGGNTEAFF. CDR3 nucleotide sequence: TGTGCCAGCAGCTTGATCGGGGGGAACACTGAAGCTTTCTTT.

V usage is TRBV29-1 and J usage is TRBJ1-1; 9 bases are shared with TRBD1. Unmatched junction bases numbered 8, after V lost 6 bases and J lost 3 bases. The CDR3 loop spans 14 amino acids. From germline, CDR1 is SQVTM and CDR2 ANQGSEA. CDR3: CSVETGGRYTEAFF. The CDR3 coding sequence is TGCAGCGTGGAAACAGGGGGCCGGTACACTGAAGCTTTCTTT.